These 22 T cell receptor beta chains originate from one sample sequenced in a study of T-cell reconstitution after alpha-beta-depleted transplantation in children. Unique molecular identifiers were incorporated when the TCRbeta library was constructed. TCRdb reprocessed the PCR reads via MiXCR and lists one record per CDR3 protein. The data show about 250,000 distinct CDR3 sequences, 24% seen once. The starting material was PBMCs, mostly from graft donor cells, obtained 360 days after TCRalphabeta/CD19-depleted stem cell transplant. Every receptor here comes from a female patient aged 2 to 10 who had a stem cell transplant for congenital amegakaryocytic thrombocytopenia, so the T cells may come from the graft donor.

This chain joins TRBV5-1 and TRBJ2-1; the match to TRBD2 covers 9 bases. Germline V CDR1 and CDR2: SGHRS, YFSETQ. Trimming cost V 0 bases and J 10 bases; bases outside gene matches: 8. This CDR3 is 15 amino acids long. For the CDR3, the DNA is TGCGCCAGCAGCTTGGAGGCTTTAGCGGGAGACGAGCAGTTCTTC. Translating it yields CASSLEALAGDEQFF. Variable domain in full (rest from reference TRBV5-1 and TRBJ2-1): KAGVTQTPRYLIKTRGQQVTLSCSPISGHRSVSWYQQTPGQGLQFLFEYFSETQRNKGNFPGRFSGRQFSNSRSEMNVSTLELGDSALYLCASSLEALAGDEQFFGPGTRLTVL.

This clonotype was recorded a few times. The chain carries TRBV30 and TRBJ1-5, with 11 nucleotides matching TRBD1. The CDR3 spans 14 residues. Germline assignment: CDR1 GTSNPN and CDR2 SVGIG (reference sequence). V was clipped by 2 bases and J by 5 bases; unmatched bases: 2. The CDR3, as DNA: TGTGCCTGGAGTTGGACAGGGGGCGATCAGCCCCAGCATTTT. Its protein product is CAWSWTGGDQPQHF.

The V call is TRBV6-5, the J call TRBJ2-7; a possible D gene is TRBD1 (5 bases). The CDR3 is 13 amino acids. Germline loops: CDR1 MNHEY, CDR2 SVGAGI. The germline V and J ends were trimmed by 7 bases and 1 base, with 11 bases remaining between them. The CDR3 sequence is CASKGRASYEQYF. For the CDR3, the DNA is TGTGCCAGCAAAGGCAGGGCTTCCTACGAGCAGTACTTC.

This clonotype was counted between two and nine times. The rearrangement uses TRBV20-1 and TRBJ1-1; tentative D call: TRBD1 (6 bases). CDR3 length: 14 amino acids. Trimming pared 5 bases from V and 8 bases from J, leaving 21 bases between. Germline CDR1 is DFQATT and CDR2 is SNEGSKA (reference sequence). The DNA of the CDR3 is TGCAGTGCTGGAGGGGGGGACCGAGGCCCCGAAGCTTTCTTT. Its translation: CSAGGGDRGPEAFF.

This clonotype showed up many times. The chain combines TRBV7-3 with TRBJ2-3; no clear D. Germline assignment: CDR1 SGHTA and CDR2 FQGTGA. This CDR3 comprises 13 residues. Trimming removed 3 bases from V and 6 bases from J, with 10 bases in between. CDR3 sequence reads: CASSFIVGDTQYF. CDR3 bases: TGTGCCAGCAGCTTCATTGTAGGCGATACGCAGTATTTT.

This clonotype was counted ten times or more. The CDR3 loop reads CASSLTGGETQYF. CDR3 sequence (DNA): TGCGCCAGCAGCTTGACAGGGGGTGAGACCCAGTACTTC. The rearrangement uses TRBV5-1 and TRBJ2-5; 8 nucleotides line up with TRBD1. This CDR3 spans 13 amino acids. V shed 1 base, J shed 5 bases, and the junction held 1 base outside the gene matches. The V gene's germline CDR1 is SGHRS and CDR2 YFSETQ. Full variable domain (remainder filled in from reference TRBV5-1 and TRBJ2-5): KAGVTQTPRYLIKTRGQQVTLSCSPISGHRSVSWYQQTPGQGLQFLFEYFSETQRNKGNFPGRFSGRQFSNSRSEMNVSTLELGDSALYLCASSLTGGETQYFGPGTRLLVL.

The CDR3 loop reads CASIDSLGANVLTF. The CDR3 DNA reads TGTGCCAGCATCGACAGCTTAGGGGCCAACGTCCTGACTTTC. The rearrangement links TRBV12-3 or TRBV12-4 to TRBJ2-6; a possible D gene is TRBD1 (5 bases). Trimming stripped 7 bases from V and 4 bases from J, with 11 bases between. The CDR3 runs 14 residues.

As for this clonotype: A clone one base away is much larger, so this may be a read error. The CDR3 does not close with the conserved phenylalanine or tryptophan, likely indicating a read error. The rearrangement links TRBV5-1 to TRBJ2-1, with D perhaps matching TRBD2 (5 bases). Looked up from germline, CDR1 is SGHRS and CDR2 is YFSETQ. Trimming pared 0 bases from V and 8 bases from J, leaving 9 bases between. This CDR3 has 13 residues. CDR3 DNA: TGCGCCAGCAGCTTGGCCGGGGTGGATGAGCAGTTCCTC. Translated, it gives CASSLAGVDEQFL.

V and J are TRBV12-3 or TRBV12-4 and TRBJ1-5; no clear D gene. The germline V and J ends were trimmed by 3 bases and 0 bases, with 12 bases remaining between them. The length of the CDR3 is 16 residues. The DNA of the CDR3 is TGTGCCAGCAGTTTCAGCGGAGACCTTAGCAATCAGCCCCAGCATTTT. This sequence encodes CASSFSGDLSNQPQHF.

A single count supports this clonotype. The chain combines TRBV2 with TRBJ2-6; D not resolved. The CDR3 length is 16 residues. Trimming cost V 3 bases and J 0 bases, with 9 bases left between them. The germline V gene has CDR1 SNHLY and CDR2 FYNNEI. CDR3 loop: CASSEFRLSGANVLTF. CDR3 DNA sequence: TGTGCCAGCAGTGAGTTTCGGCTCTCTGGGGCCAACGTCCTGACTTTC.

The chain joins TRBV5-5 to TRBJ2-7; TRBD2 is a possible D gene (6 bases). Germline V lookup: CDR1 SGHKS, CDR2 YYEKEE (reference sequence). This CDR3 region has 15 residues. V shed 4 bases and J shed 4 bases, with 18 bases lying between them. The CDR3 DNA follows: TGTGCCAGCAGCAGGGAGGTGGCGTCAAGATACGAGCAGTACTTC. Translation: CASSREVASRYEQYF.

V usage is TRBV11-3 and J usage is TRBJ2-5; weak D call: TRBD1 (5 bases). This CDR3 is 13 amino acids long. V dropped 5 bases and J dropped 2 bases, with 9 bases sitting between them. The germline gives CDR1 SGHNT, CDR2 YENEEA. The CDR3 bases are TGTGCCAGCAGCCAGAGACAGCAAGAGACCCAGTACTTC. It translates to CASSQRQQETQYF.

The chain is built from TRBV4-3 and TRBJ2-2, with D possibly being TRBD1 or TRBD2 (5 bases each). V shed 0 bases and J shed 4 bases, with 12 bases lying between them. The CDR3 sequence is 16 residues long. Germline V CDR1 and CDR2: LGHNA, YSLEER. The CDR3 DNA is TGCGCCAGCAGCCAAGATGGGGGTTGGTCCACCGGGGAGCTGTTTTTT. Its protein product is CASSQDGGWSTGELFF.

This clonotype was seen repeatedly, ten times or more. In nucleotides, the CDR3 is TGCAGTGCTACAGACTGGTACACAGATACGCAGTATTTT. Amino acids: CSATDWYTDTQYF. J is TRBJ2-3 and V is TRBV20-1; D unclear. Deletions cut 4 bases from V and 2 bases from J, with 10 bases between. The CDR3 runs to 13 residues. The V gene's germline CDR1 is DFQATT and CDR2 SNEGSKA (reference sequence).

This rearrangement joins TRBV19 to TRBJ2-3, with TRBD2 identical over 9 bases. With V trimmed by 6 bases and J by 4 bases, 11 bases remained unmatched. This CDR3 region has 16 residues. Germline assignment: CDR1 LNHDA and CDR2 SQIVND (reference sequence). CDR3 region: CASRGPGLALPDTQYF. DNA of the CDR3: TGTGCCAGTAGGGGACCGGGACTAGCACTGCCAGATACGCAGTATTTT.

The chain couples TRBV5-1 to TRBJ2-7, with D maybe TRBD2 (5 bases). The CDR3 has 14 amino acids. Trimming left V 5 bases short and J 4 bases short, with 16 bases between. CDR1 and CDR2 from the germline V gene are SGHRS and YFSETQ. CDR3 DNA: TGCGCCAGCAGTATCGGGAAGCTAGTTTACGAGCAGTACTTC. This gives the protein CASSIGKLVYEQYF.

The chain combines TRBV7-6 with TRBJ2-2, with D hard to call. With 3 bases removed from V and 3 bases from J, the gap between germline ends came to 8 bases. The CDR3 consists of 14 residues. Germline V gives CDR1 SGHVS, CDR2 FNYEAQ. CDR3 DNA sequence: TGTGCCAGCAGCTTGACAAGGCACACCGGGGAGCTGTTTTTT. This encodes CASSLTRHTGELFF.

The chain combines TRBV29-1 with TRBJ1-1; D uncertain. Trimming stripped 7 bases from V and 5 bases from J, with 17 bases between. This CDR3 region has 13 residues. Germline CDR1 and CDR2: SQVTM and ANQGSEA. CDR3 bases: TGCAGCGCTGTGACAACCGGAAATACTGAAGCTTTCTTT. This translates into CSAVTTGNTEAFF.

This clonotype appeared a few times. The J gene is TRBJ2-7, the V gene TRBV5-1, with TRBD1 matching over 10 bases. The V gene end was trimmed by 4 bases and the J gene end by 6 bases; junction bases not matched to a gene: 7. CDR3 size: 14 residues. CDR1 is SGHRS, CDR2 YFSETQ, per germline. The CDR3 loop is CASSPEGTGAEQYF. CDR3 nucleotides: TGCGCCAGCAGCCCAGAGGGGACAGGGGCCGAGCAGTACTTC. The full variable domain, with the rest looked up from reference TRBV5-1 and TRBJ2-7, is KAGVTQTPRYLIKTRGQQVTLSCSPISGHRSVSWYQQTPGQGLQFLFEYFSETQRNKGNFPGRFSGRQFSNSRSEMNVSTLELGDSALYLCASSPEGTGAEQYFGPGTRLTVT.

This clonotype was counted ten times or more. The chain uses TRBV6-6 and TRBJ1-4; D unresolved. V was cut by 5 bases and J by 6 bases, with 4 bases left in between. Per germline, CDR1 MNHNY and CDR2 SVGAGI (reference sequence). This CDR3 region has 11 residues. DNA of the CDR3: TGTGCCAGCAGTCCGGATGAAAAACTGTTTTTT. Amino acid sequence: CASSPDEKLFF.

This clonotype was counted a few times. The chain couples TRBV12-3 or TRBV12-4 to TRBJ2-1, with 10 bases lining up with TRBD2. The CDR3 runs to 15 residues. J was trimmed by 6 bases and V by 3 bases; bases with no gene match: 5. The CDR3 region has the DNA TGTGCCAGCAGTTTTCTAGCGGGAGTACCCAATGAGCAGTTCTTC. It translates to CASSFLAGVPNEQFF.

The chain uses TRBV4-1 and TRBJ1-1; D gene unclear. This CDR3 comprises 13 residues. CDR1 MGHRA and CDR2 YSYEKL come from the germline V gene. V was trimmed by 0 bases and J by 1 base, leaving 3 bases between them. The CDR3, as DNA: TGCGCCAGCAGCCAAGAAGCGAACACTGAAGCTTTCTTT. As protein: CASSQEANTEAFF.